This paragraph covers one T cell receptor (beta chain) sequence. Its antigen is still unknown. This record comes from a study of blood T cells in healthy people across ages. Alongside a J-beta primer mix, a sample-barcoded 5' primer served in a second PCR lasting roughly 7 to 11 cycles. A template-switch adaptor that had 12 random nucleotides put a tag on each cDNA molecule. TCRdb independently ran MiXCR on the 5' RACE reads; one entry per CDR3 protein. The sample yields fewer than 1.5 million distinct CDR3 sequences, around two fifths seen once. Study outcomes and limitations: Donor CMV status, an unknown factor, possibly confounded changes in expanded clonotypes. It was found that TCR beta diversity correlated strongly with the percentage of naive T cells. A greater number of naive CD4+ cells and higher diversity distinguished long-lived donors from aged donors.

The junction had 9 bases not matched to a gene; V was cut back by 1 base and J by 5 bases. The germline V gene has CDR1 SGHTA and CDR2 FQGNSA. The CDR3 consists of 17 residues. The chain combines TRBV7-2 with TRBJ2-3; 10 positions match TRBD2. The sequence was obtained from a woman aged 18-30 years in good health. Sequenced material: blood. The CDR3 reads CASSLVLGLASGDTQYF. The CDR3 DNA follows: TGTGCCAGCAGCTTAGTTTTGGGACTAGCGTCCGGAGATACGCAGTATTTT.